This T cell receptor beta chain was sequenced for a study of blood T cell repertoires in COVID-19. Germline V gene sequence: CDR1 MNHEY, CDR2 SVGEGT. CDR3 length: 14 amino acids. With V trimmed by 6 bases and J by 7 bases, 11 bases remained unmatched. Generated by immunoSEQ multiplex PCR, the TCRdb table keeps only in-frame clones and is missing some. The table has about 260,000 clones, around nine tenths seen once; the top ten hold 8.5% to 10%. The J gene is TRBJ1-2, the V gene TRBV6-2 or TRBV6-3, with 7 bases fitting TRBD1. The sequence derives from a man aged 35 to 55 who had recovered from COVID-19. The sequencing input was peripheral blood. CDR3 nucleotide sequence: TGTGCCAGCAGCCCCCTGACAGGGACGGCTGGCTACACCTTC. This encodes CASSPLTGTAGYTF.